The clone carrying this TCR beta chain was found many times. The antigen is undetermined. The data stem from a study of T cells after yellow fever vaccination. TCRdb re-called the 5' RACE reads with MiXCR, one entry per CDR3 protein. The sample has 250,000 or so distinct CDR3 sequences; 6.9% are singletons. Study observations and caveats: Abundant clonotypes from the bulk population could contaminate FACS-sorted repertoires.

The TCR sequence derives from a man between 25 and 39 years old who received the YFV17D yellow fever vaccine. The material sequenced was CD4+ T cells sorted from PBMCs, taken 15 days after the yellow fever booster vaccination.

The CDR3 region has the DNA TGTGCCAGCAGTGCTAGCTTGGGGACAGATACGCAGTATTTT. Translated, it gives CASSASLGTDTQYF. The chain links TRBV12-3 or TRBV12-4 to TRBJ2-3; perhaps TRBD2 as D (5 bases). The CDR3 has 14 amino acids. V dropped 5 bases and J dropped 3 bases, with 12 bases sitting between them.